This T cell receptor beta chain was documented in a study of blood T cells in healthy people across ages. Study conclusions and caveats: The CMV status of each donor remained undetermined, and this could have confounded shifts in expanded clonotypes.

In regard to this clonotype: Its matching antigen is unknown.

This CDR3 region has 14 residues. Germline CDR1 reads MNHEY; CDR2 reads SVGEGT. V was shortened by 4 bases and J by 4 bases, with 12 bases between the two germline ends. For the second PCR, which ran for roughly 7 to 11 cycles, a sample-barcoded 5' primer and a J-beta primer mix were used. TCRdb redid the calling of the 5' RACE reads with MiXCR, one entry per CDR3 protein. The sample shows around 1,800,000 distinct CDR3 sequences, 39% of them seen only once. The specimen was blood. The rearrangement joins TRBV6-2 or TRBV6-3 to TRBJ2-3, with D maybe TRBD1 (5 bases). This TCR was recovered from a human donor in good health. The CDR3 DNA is TGTGCCAGCAGTTCCTCCCAGGGTCCAGATACGCAGTATTTT. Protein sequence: CASSSSQGPDTQYF.